Each of the 4 T cell receptor beta chains below was sequenced from the same sample in a study of beta chain features in type 1 diabetes. The whole isolated RNA underwent reverse transcription, so sequencing captured expressed TCRB transcripts. TCRdb's table, derived via immunoSEQ multiplex PCR, lists solely in-frame clones and lacks some. Of about 350,000 clones in the sample, around 20% were seen once. Sequencing used naive CD4+ T cells from blood. These receptors were taken from a woman aged 18-30 years in good health.

This clone was detected only a few times. The chain links TRBV11-1 to TRBJ2-1; the D is unclear. The V end lost 7 bases, the J end lost 8 bases, and 15 bases lay between the germline ends. Germline CDR1 SGHAT, CDR2 FQDESV (reference sequence). The CDR3 is 13 residues long. CDR3 nucleotides: TGTGCCAGCACCGCAGAAGGAGTTGATGAGCAGTTCTTC. Protein: CASTAEGVDEQFF.

Here the CDR3 reads CASSLVQGQETQYF. CDR3 sequence (DNA): TGTGCCAGCAGCTTAGTTCAGGGCCAAGAGACCCAGTACTTC. V is TRBV7-2 and J is TRBJ2-5, with D perhaps TRBD1 (5 bases). The V and J ends lost 1 base and 1 base respectively, with 7 bases between them. Germline values: CDR1 SGHTA, CDR2 FQGNSA. The CDR3 sequence is 14 residues long.

This clone turned up a few times. The rearrangement uses TRBV2 and TRBJ2-5, with 8 bases aligning to TRBD1. This CDR3 has 13 amino acids. Germline-derived CDR1 and CDR2 are SNHLY and FYNNEI. Losses at the gene ends were 3 bases for V and 5 bases for J; bases not matched to a gene: 2. The CDR3, as DNA: TGTGCCAGCAGTGACCGGGACAGGGAGACCCAGTACTTC. Its protein product is CASSDRDRETQYF.

CDR3 coding DNA: TGTGCCATCGGTTGGACAGGGGGCGGAGGCACTGAAGCTTTCTTT. This translates into CAIGWTGGGGTEAFF. The rearrangement joins TRBV10-3 to TRBJ1-1, with 11 bases matching TRBD1. Germline loops: CDR1 ENHRY, CDR2 SYGVKD. The CDR3 extends over 15 amino acids. After removal of 8 bases from V and 4 bases from J, the junction contained 9 bases not matched to a gene.